The 15 T cell receptor beta chains reported below all come from one sample, sequenced in a study of beta chain features in type 1 diabetes. Study-level results: In all four CD4+ subsets, TCRB CDR3 length was significantly, moderately reduced in type 1 diabetes.

These receptors are not linked to any known antigen. Sequenced material consisted of expressed TCRB transcripts (all of the isolated RNA was reverse transcribed). Measured with immunoSEQ multiplex PCR; TCRdb has only the in-frame clones, and not every one. Here the sample spans a few hundred thousand clones, 11% being singletons. What was sequenced was naive CD4+ T cells from blood. These receptors were collected from a man in his thirties or forties with type 1 diabetes.

The chain recombines TRBV12-5 with TRBJ2-7; tentative D call: TRBD1 (5 bases). CDR1 and CDR2 from the germline V gene are LGHNT and FRNRAP. Between the trimmed V and J ends, which lost 6 bases and 7 bases, there was a span of 16 bases. The length of the CDR3 is 13 residues. CDR3 DNA sequence: TGTGCTAGTGGCTTCGGACAATCCGGAGAGCAGTACTTC. Its protein is CASGFGQSGEQYF. Full variable domain (remainder filled in from reference TRBV12-5 and TRBJ2-7): DARVTQTPRHKVTEMGQEVTMRCQPILGHNTVFWYRQTMMQGLELLAYFRNRAPLDDSGMPKDRFSAEMPDATLATLKIQPSEPRDSAVYFCASGFGQSGEQYFGPGTRLTVT.

This clone has only a few counts. This sequence joins TRBV7-2 and TRBJ2-5; 12 positions match TRBD1. In germline, CDR1 is SGHTA, CDR2 FQGNSA. The CDR3 loop spans 16 amino acids. J gave up 4 bases and V 3 bases, and 6 bases lay outside the gene matches. In DNA, the CDR3 is TGTGCCAGCAGCTTCCAGGGGACAGGGGGCAGAGAGACCCAGTACTTC. Its protein is CASSFQGTGGRETQYF.

This clone has only a few counts. The chain is built from TRBV5-1 and TRBJ1-3; 7 bases map to TRBD1. With 5 bases clipped from V and 0 bases from J, the junction kept 8 bases outside the gene matches. The CDR3 is 16 amino acids. Germline CDR1 and CDR2: SGHRS and YFSETQ. CDR3 bases: TGCGCCAGCAGGCCACTACAGGGGAGCTCTGGAAACACCATATATTTT. The encoded protein is CASRPLQGSSGNTIYF.

A few counts support this clone. V and J are TRBV4-3 and TRBJ2-5; D is perhaps TRBD2 (6 bases). Trimming stripped 0 bases from V and 5 bases from J, with 19 bases between. The CDR3 totals 17 residues. The germline V gene encodes CDR1 LGHNA and CDR2 YSLEER. The CDR3 region has the DNA TGCGCCAGCAGCCAAGAGGTGTGGGAGGCTGAAGGGGAGACCCAGTACTTC. It yields the protein CASSQEVWEAEGETQYF.

V gene TRBV4-2 combines with J gene TRBJ2-1, with D maybe TRBD2 (7 bases). Between the trimmed V and J ends, which lost 2 bases and 7 bases, there was a span of 15 bases. CDR3 length: 15 amino acids. CDR1 is LGHNA and CDR2 is YNFKEQ in the germline V gene. The CDR3 region is CASSQKDGGLNEQFF. The CDR3 nucleotides read TGTGCCAGCAGCCAAAAAGACGGGGGGCTGAATGAGCAGTTCTTC.

The table lists this clone with a few counts. The J gene is TRBJ1-5, the V gene TRBV18; TRBD1 matches 10 bases. Germline CDR1 is KGHSH and CDR2 is LQKENI. V gave up 3 bases and J gave up 5 bases; unmatched junction bases: 1. There are 14 residues in the CDR3. The chain's CDR3 is CASSPGTGDQPQHF. CDR3 nucleotide sequence: TGTGCCAGCTCACCCGGGACAGGGGATCAGCCCCAGCATTTT.

This clone has just a few counts. The V call is TRBV14, the J call TRBJ1-2, with TRBD1 matching over 7 bases. This CDR3 region has 12 residues. Per the germline V gene, CDR1 is SGHDN and CDR2 is FVKESK. V trimming: 8 bases; J trimming: 7 bases; junction bases outside the gene matches: 7. This chain's CDR3 is CASRVGGSGYTF. For the CDR3, the DNA is TGTGCCAGCCGTGTAGGGGGCAGTGGCTACACCTTC.

This rearrangement joins TRBV9 to TRBJ2-3; 9 bases align to TRBD2. Germline V gene sequence: CDR1 SGDLS, CDR2 YYNGEE. The length of the CDR3 is 16 residues. The V gene end was trimmed by 0 bases and the J gene end by 3 bases; junction bases not matched to a gene: 5. CDR3: CASSVDASGVTDTQYF. CDR3 DNA: TGTGCCAGCAGCGTAGATGCTAGCGGGGTTACAGATACGCAGTATTTT.

There are a few counts of this clone. V and J are TRBV4-2 and TRBJ2-2; the D is unclear. V shed 2 bases and J shed 2 bases, with 15 bases lying between them. Germline V CDR1 and CDR2: LGHNA, YNFKEQ. The CDR3 totals 17 residues. The CDR3 sequence: CASSQSRLAVNTGELFF. The CDR3 DNA reads as TGTGCCAGCAGCCAATCTAGGCTGGCTGTAAACACCGGGGAGCTGTTTTTT.

In this sample, this clone turned up a few times. The rearrangement uses TRBV10-3 and TRBJ2-5; D is perhaps TRBD2 (6 bases). Trimming pared 4 bases from V and 5 bases from J, leaving 14 bases between. This CDR3 has 14 amino acids. Looked up from germline, CDR1 is ENHRY and CDR2 is SYGVKD. The CDR3 coding sequence is TGTGCCATCAGTGTATCCGGGGGAACGGAGACCCAGTACTTC. Its protein product is CAISVSGGTETQYF.

This clone was observed a handful of times. The chain couples TRBV28 to TRBJ1-2; TRBD1 matches at 7 bases. The CDR3 sequence is 13 residues long. J gave up 5 bases and V 6 bases, and 6 bases lay outside the gene matches. Per germline, CDR1 MDHEN and CDR2 SYDVKM. The CDR3 DNA is TGTGCCAGCAGGCCGGGACAGACTTATGGCTACACCTTC. Translation gives CASRPGQTYGYTF.

This clone has more than one count but fewer than ten. This chain uses TRBV23-1 with TRBJ2-5; the D is unclear. The J call may be faulty, since TRBJ2-7 better matches the DNA end. TRBV23-1 counts as an open reading frame of uncertain function. The length of the CDR3 is 14 residues. In nucleotides, the CDR3 is TGCGCCAGCAGTCAGTGGTGCTCCACCTGCGAGCAGTACTTC. As protein: CASSQWCSTCEQYF.

The chain is built from TRBV29-1 and TRBJ1-3; D is possibly TRBD1 (5 bases). The CDR3 sequence is 13 residues long. Trimming took 4 bases from V and 2 from J, leaving 9 bases between them. The germline V gene has CDR1 SQVTM and CDR2 ANQGSEA. As DNA, the CDR3 is TGCAGCGTTGCGACAGAAGCTGGAAACACCATATATTTT. Translation: CSVATEAGNTIYF.

The rearrangement joins TRBV19 to TRBJ2-2, with 9 bases lining up with TRBD1. The CDR3 has 14 residues. Trimming took 6 bases from V and 7 from J; bases not matched to a gene: 6. Germline CDR1 and CDR2: LNHDA and SQIVND (reference sequence). The CDR3 sequence: CASSRDRADGELFF. In DNA form, the CDR3 reads TGTGCCAGTAGCCGGGACAGGGCGGACGGGGAGCTGTTTTTT.

In this sample, this clone turned up a few times. The chain employs TRBV5-1 and TRBJ2-3; 7 nucleotides line up with TRBD2. This CDR3 contains 16 residues. The germline CDR1 and CDR2 sequences are SGHRS and YFSETQ. Trimming removed 4 bases from V and 3 bases from J; junction bases left unmatched: 11. The CDR3 loop is CASSLWGGIRTDTQYF. The CDR3 DNA reads TGCGCCAGCAGCCTGTGGGGGGGGATAAGGACAGATACGCAGTATTTT.